The clone carrying this TCR beta chain has a single count. Its specificity is not known. The data were produced by immunoSEQ multiplex PCR, yet TCRdb's version contains in-frame clones alone and is incomplete. The repertoire has about 98,000 clones, under 85% of them found once; the top ten carry 17%. This sample was included in a study of graft-versus-host responses after intestinal transplantation. This CDR3 comprises 16 residues. V lost 3 bases and J 1 base, leaving 13 bases between the germline ends. The germline V gene encodes CDR1 MGHRA and CDR2 YSYEKL. Findings of the study overall: Some GvH clones were seen earlier in gut or blood, suggesting intestinal origin.

This chain links TRBV4-1 with TRBJ1-3; TRBD1 might be the D (5 bases). The sequence derives from a human donor who received an intestinal transplant. The specimen was unstimulated CD8+ T cells sorted from spleen or lymph node cells, collected before intestinal transplant. CDR3 region: CASSQVIWGSGNTIYF. The CDR3 DNA reads as TGCGCCAGCAGCCAGGTTATTTGGGGGTCTGGAAACACCATATATTTT.